The 31 T cell receptor beta chains given below trace back to one sample, sequenced in a study of T cell responses to AZD1222 COVID-19 vaccine. Clones were sequenced by immunoSEQ multiplex PCR, and TCRdb holds only the in-frame ones, with some missing. The data hold about 150,000 clones, with 87% observed a single time. The sequences come from peripheral blood, collected 28 days after the second AZD1222 dose. The receptors stem from an adult who received the AZD1222 COVID-19 vaccine.

This rearrangement joins TRBV7-2 to TRBJ1-1, with D maybe TRBD1 (5 bases). Trimming shortened V by 1 base and J by 3 bases, and 9 bases separated the two germline ends. This CDR3 has 14 amino acids. Germline lookup yields CDR1 SGHTA and CDR2 FQGNSA. The CDR3 region has the DNA TGTGCCAGCAGCTTAGATCAGGGCTACACTGAAGCTTTCTTT. Protein sequence: CASSLDQGYTEAFF.

V and J are TRBV7-2 and TRBJ2-5, with 8 bases identical to TRBD2. Germline V CDR1 and CDR2: SGHTA, FQGNSA. This CDR3 spans 15 amino acids. The J segment lost 5 bases and the V segment lost 0 bases, leaving 5 bases of the junction unmatched. The CDR3 reads CASSLASGSIETQYF. The CDR3 DNA is TGTGCCAGCAGCTTAGCGAGCGGGAGTATTGAGACCCAGTACTTC.

The V and J genes are TRBV5-1 and TRBJ1-5; D may be TRBD1 (5 bases). The CDR3 contains 14 residues. Looked up from germline, CDR1 is SGHRS and CDR2 is YFSETQ. Trimming stripped 0 bases from V and 3 bases from J, with 7 bases between. This CDR3 is CASSLEGDNQPQHF. In nucleotides, the CDR3 is TGCGCCAGCAGCTTGGAAGGGGACAATCAGCCCCAGCATTTT.

The chain joins TRBV28 to TRBJ2-1; no clear D gene. The germline V gene has CDR1 MDHEN and CDR2 SYDVKM. The CDR3 is 11 residues long. V was shortened by 8 bases and J by 6 bases, with 8 bases between the two germline ends. CDR3 DNA sequence: TGTGCCAGCCGTGCCGCCAATGAGCAGTTCTTC. Translation: CASRAANEQFF. Looking up the rest from reference TRBV28 and TRBJ2-1 gives the full variable domain: DVKVTQSSRYLVKRTGEKVFLECVQDMDHENMFWYRQDPGLGLRLIYFSYDVKMKEKGDIPEGYSVSREKKERFSLILESASTNQTSMYLCASRAANEQFFGPGTRLTVL.

V gene TRBV7-3 combines with J gene TRBJ2-7, with 8 bases aligning to TRBD1. Germline trimming cut 5 bases from V and 5 bases from J; bases unmatched to any gene: 11. Germline CDR1 SGHTA, CDR2 FQGTGA. The CDR3 is made up of 15 amino acids. The CDR3 loop reads CASSHGGQGADEQYF. The CDR3 coding sequence is TGTGCCAGCAGCCACGGAGGGCAGGGGGCCGACGAGCAGTACTTC.

J is TRBJ1-5 and V is TRBV28, with 7 bases lining up with TRBD1. The trim removed 6 bases at V and 6 bases at J, leaving 8 bases unmatched. The CDR3 consists of 14 residues. Germline V gene lookup returns CDR1 MDHEN and CDR2 SYDVKM. CDR3 in amino acids: CASRETGETQPQHF. For the CDR3, the DNA is TGTGCCAGCAGAGAAACAGGGGAAACTCAGCCCCAGCATTTT.

This chain links TRBV30 with TRBJ1-1, with D maybe TRBD1 (5 bases). V lost 0 bases to trimming and J lost 4 bases, with 9 bases between them. The germline CDR1 and CDR2 sequences are GTSNPN and SVGIG (reference sequence). The CDR3 has 13 residues. CDR3 bases: TGTGCCTGGAGTGTACAAAGGGGCACTGAAGCTTTCTTT. As protein: CAWSVQRGTEAFF.

V is TRBV29-1 and J is TRBJ2-1; 10 nucleotides align to TRBD1. CDR1 and CDR2 from the germline V gene are SQVTM and ANQGSEA. This CDR3 region has 14 residues. V lost 3 bases and J lost 13; bases outside the gene matches: 12. This CDR3 is CSVDRDRGWDAQFF. Here the CDR3 DNA reads TGCAGCGTTGACAGGGACAGGGGCTGGGATGCTCAGTTCTTC.

The chain uses TRBV7-2 and TRBJ2-3; possibly TRBD2 for D (5 bases). Germline V gene sequence: CDR1 SGHTA, CDR2 FQGNSA. The V and J ends lost 8 bases and 0 bases respectively, with 6 bases between them. This CDR3 has 12 residues. The CDR3 loop is CASGSSTDTQYF. The CDR3 DNA reads as TGTGCCAGCGGGAGCAGCACAGATACGCAGTATTTT. The variable domain in full, completed from reference TRBV7-2 and TRBJ2-3, reads GAGVSQSPSNKVTEKGKDVELRCDPISGHTALYWYRQSLGQGLEFLIYFQGNSAPDKSGLPSDRFSAERTGGSVSTLTIQRTQQEDSAVYLCASGSSTDTQYFGPGTRLTVL.

This clone came up once. The CDR3 here is CASSFTLLRDSPLEQFF. The CDR3 bases are TGTGCCAGCAGCTTTACTCTACTTAGGGACAGCCCGTTGGAGCAGTTCTTC. V and J are TRBV7-9 and TRBJ2-1, with TRBD1 matching over 7 bases. CDR1 SEHNR and CDR2 FQNEAQ come from the germline V gene (reference sequence). V dropped 3 bases and J dropped 10; count of bases not matched to a gene: 18. The CDR3 consists of 17 residues.

The chain recombines TRBV5-1 with TRBJ2-5; 8 bases map to TRBD1. Looked up from germline, CDR1 is SGHRS and CDR2 is YFSETQ. The ends lost 0 bases at V and 5 bases at J; junction bases unmatched: 3. The CDR3 sequence is 14 residues long. The CDR3 DNA follows: TGCGCCAGCAGCTTGGGACAGGGGAAGGAGACCCAGTACTTC. Protein: CASSLGQGKETQYF.

V gene TRBV5-1 combines with J gene TRBJ2-1, with D unclear. Germline assignment: CDR1 SGHRS and CDR2 YFSETQ. This CDR3 is 13 amino acids long. Trimming stripped 2 bases from V and 7 bases from J, with 10 bases between. The CDR3 sequence is CASSFTRPNEQFF. CDR3 bases: TGCGCCAGCAGCTTTACACGGCCGAATGAGCAGTTCTTC. Combining the CDR3 with reference TRBV5-1 and TRBJ2-1 gives the whole variable domain KAGVTQTPRYLIKTRGQQVTLSCSPISGHRSVSWYQQTPGQGLQFLFEYFSETQRNKGNFPGRFSGRQFSNSRSEMNVSTLELGDSALYLCASSFTRPNEQFFGPGTRLTVL.

This chain joins TRBV6-6 and TRBJ2-7; 8 bases are shared with TRBD2. Per the germline V gene, CDR1 is MNHNY and CDR2 is SVGAGI (reference sequence). V shed 6 bases, J shed 5 bases, and the junction held 15 bases outside the gene matches. This CDR3 contains 16 residues. CDR3: CASRRNLAGGFNEQYF. The CDR3, as DNA: TGTGCCAGCAGACGTAACCTGGCGGGAGGCTTTAACGAGCAGTACTTC.

The chain carries TRBV9 and TRBJ1-5; D is uncertain. Germline CDR1 and CDR2: SGDLS and YYNGEE. With 0 bases removed from V and 1 base from J, the gap between germline ends came to 8 bases. This CDR3 region has 15 residues. CDR3 loop: CASSVGGRSNQPQHF. Here the CDR3 DNA reads TGTGCCAGCAGCGTAGGGGGAAGGAGCAATCAGCCCCAGCATTTT.

This chain uses TRBV11-2 with TRBJ1-5, with D possibly TRBD1 on 5 matching bases. CDR1 is SGHAT and CDR2 is FQNNGV in the germline V gene. CDR3 length: 14 amino acids. Trimming stripped 1 base from V and 7 bases from J, with 11 bases between. CDR3 loop: CASSLGDPGQPQHF. In DNA form, the CDR3 reads TGTGCCAGCAGCTTAGGGGACCCGGGACAGCCCCAGCATTTT.

The rearrangement joins TRBV3-1 (or the pseudogene TRBV3-2) to TRBJ1-2, with TRBD1 matching 8 bases. The length of the CDR3 is 15 residues. Trimming cost V 2 bases and J 2 bases; bases outside gene matches: 4. Germline V lookup: CDR1 LGHDT, CDR2 YNNKEL (reference sequence). In nucleotides, the CDR3 is TGTGCCAGCAGCCAACGTCGGACAGGGAACTATGGCTACACCTTC. Its translation: CASSQRRTGNYGYTF.

This clone showed up just once. This chain links TRBV3-1 (or the pseudogene TRBV3-2) with TRBJ2-1; 7 bases line up with TRBD2. Germline V gene lookup returns CDR1 LGHDT and CDR2 YNNKEL (reference sequence). The CDR3 runs to 16 residues. V lost 1 base, J lost 4 bases, and 7 bases stayed unmatched. The CDR3 DNA is TGTGCCAGCAGCCAAGGAAGATCTAGCGGATACAATGAGCAGTTCTTC. The encoded protein is CASSQGRSSGYNEQFF.

The rearrangement joins TRBV6-5 to TRBJ2-2, with 7 bases lining up with TRBD2. The CDR3 totals 15 residues. Looked up from germline, CDR1 is MNHEY and CDR2 is SVGAGI. J was trimmed by 4 bases and V by 3 bases; bases with no gene match: 5. The CDR3 DNA reads as TGTGCCAGCAGTTATTCAGGGAGGGCCACCGGGGAGCTGTTTTTT. Translated: CASSYSGRATGELFF.

The CDR3 DNA reads TGTGCCAGCACCCCTGGGGGGGTGGACACTGAAGCTTTCTTT. Protein: CASTPGGVDTEAFF. This chain joins TRBV7-2 and TRBJ1-1; tentative D call: TRBD1 (5 bases). Germline lookup yields CDR1 SGHTA and CDR2 FQGNSA. There are 14 residues in the CDR3. Trimming removed 7 bases at V and 3 bases at J, with 15 bases between. The full variable domain, completed using reference TRBV7-2 and TRBJ1-1, is GAGVSQSPSNKVTEKGKDVELRCDPISGHTALYWYRQSLGQGLEFLIYFQGNSAPDKSGLPSDRFSAERTGGSVSTLTIQRTQQEDSAVYLCASTPGGVDTEAFFGQGTRLTVV.

The chain is built from TRBV7-2 and TRBJ1-4; D gene ambiguous. Germline V gene data show CDR1 as SGHTA and CDR2 as FQGNSA. The CDR3 sequence is 18 residues long. V was clipped by 3 bases and J by 11 bases, with 28 bases between them. CDR3: CASSFRAQSGPAGRKLFF. The CDR3 region has the DNA TGTGCCAGCAGCTTCCGGGCTCAGTCTGGACCAGCCGGGAGGAAACTGTTTTTT.

CDR3 nucleotides: TGTGCCAGCAGCCACGAAAGGCGGACGACTAGCGGGAGGAACTACGAGCAGTACTTC. Amino acids: CASSHERRTTSGRNYEQYF. The chain has TRBV21-1 and TRBJ2-7; the table's D call, TRBD2, has no DNA check behind it. TRBV21-1 is a pseudogene segment. This CDR3 has 19 residues.

This chain joins TRBV19 and TRBJ1-2; D not resolved. This CDR3 comprises 13 residues. Germline V gene lookup returns CDR1 LNHDA and CDR2 SQIVND (reference sequence). Trimming took off 3 bases at V and 5 bases at J, with 10 bases between the two ends. The CDR3 sequence: CASSISGTYGYTF. CDR3 DNA: TGTGCCAGTAGTATCAGCGGCACTTATGGCTACACCTTC.

V and J are TRBV3-1 (or the pseudogene TRBV3-2) and TRBJ1-2; D call uncertain. The CDR3 has 14 amino acids. Germline V gene lookup returns CDR1 LGHDT and CDR2 YNNKEL (reference sequence). Trimming took 0 bases from V and 5 from J, leaving 10 bases between them. The CDR3, as DNA: TGTGCCAGCAGCCAAGAAATGGGCCAGTATGGCTACACCTTC. Protein product: CASSQEMGQYGYTF.

The chain employs TRBV7-8 and TRBJ1-3; D is ambiguous. V lost 1 base and J 0 bases, leaving 10 bases between the germline ends. The CDR3 runs to 16 residues. The V gene's germline CDR1 is SGHVS and CDR2 FQNEAQ. The DNA of the CDR3 is TGTGCCAGCAGCTTAGTTGGGAGGAGCTCTGGAAACACCATATATTTT. Protein: CASSLVGRSSGNTIYF.

This sequence joins TRBV3-1 (or the pseudogene TRBV3-2) and TRBJ1-1; D not certain. The CDR3 sequence is 10 residues long. Germline lookup yields CDR1 LGHDT and CDR2 YNNKEL (reference sequence). Trimming removed 3 bases from V and 13 bases from J, with 9 bases in between. The CDR3 region is CASSHREVFF. CDR3 nucleotides: TGTGCCAGCAGCCACCGGGAGGTTTTCTTT.

The chain employs TRBV28 and TRBJ1-4, with 7 bases lining up with TRBD1. The J segment lost 3 bases and the V segment lost 5 bases, leaving 15 bases of the junction unmatched. CDR3 size: 18 residues. Germline values: CDR1 MDHEN, CDR2 SYDVKM. The CDR3 protein is CASSLRRTGIQSNEKLFF. Written as DNA, the CDR3 is TGTGCCAGCAGTCTACGCCGGACAGGAATTCAGTCTAATGAAAAACTGTTTTTT.

J is TRBJ1-1 and V is TRBV9; maybe TRBD1 (5 bases). This CDR3 comprises 13 residues. The V gene's germline CDR1 is SGDLS and CDR2 YYNGEE. V was pared by 6 bases and J by 5 bases, with 14 bases between. The chain's CDR3 is CASTRDLATEAFF. For the CDR3, the DNA is TGTGCCAGCACCCGGGACTTAGCGACTGAAGCTTTCTTT.

This chain joins TRBV6-1 and TRBJ2-1, with no clear D. Germline V lookup: CDR1 MNHNS, CDR2 SASEGT. This CDR3 comprises 11 residues. Trimming left V 3 bases short and J 9 bases short, with 6 bases between. CDR3 coding DNA: TGTGCCAGCAGTGATGGTGGTGAGCAGTTCTTC. This translates into CASSDGGEQFF.

The chain recombines TRBV19 with TRBJ1-4; 8 nucleotides agree with TRBD1. V dropped 5 bases and J dropped 0; count of bases not matched to a gene: 2. Per the germline V gene, CDR1 is LNHDA and CDR2 is SQIVND (reference sequence). The CDR3 loop spans 15 amino acids. The CDR3 DNA is TGTGCCAGTAGTGGACAGGGAGCAACTAATGAAAAACTGTTTTTT. Amino acid sequence: CASSGQGATNEKLFF.

The J gene is TRBJ2-3, the V gene TRBV18, with 7 bases that match TRBD1. Germline V lookup: CDR1 KGHSH, CDR2 LQKENI. The V segment lost 1 base and the J segment 2 bases; nucleotides outside the gene matches: 0. This CDR3 contains 14 residues. This CDR3 is CASSPQGATDTQYF. CDR3 bases: TGTGCCAGCTCACCACAGGGGGCCACAGATACGCAGTATTTT.

The chain has TRBV28 and TRBJ1-5, with unresolved D. CDR1 and CDR2 from the germline V gene are MDHEN and SYDVKM. This CDR3 has 14 residues. Trimming removed 3 bases from V and 1 base from J, with 7 bases in between. The CDR3 coding sequence is TGTGCCAGCAGTTTTCAAAGCAGCAATCAGCCCCAGCATTTT. It translates to CASSFQSSNQPQHF.